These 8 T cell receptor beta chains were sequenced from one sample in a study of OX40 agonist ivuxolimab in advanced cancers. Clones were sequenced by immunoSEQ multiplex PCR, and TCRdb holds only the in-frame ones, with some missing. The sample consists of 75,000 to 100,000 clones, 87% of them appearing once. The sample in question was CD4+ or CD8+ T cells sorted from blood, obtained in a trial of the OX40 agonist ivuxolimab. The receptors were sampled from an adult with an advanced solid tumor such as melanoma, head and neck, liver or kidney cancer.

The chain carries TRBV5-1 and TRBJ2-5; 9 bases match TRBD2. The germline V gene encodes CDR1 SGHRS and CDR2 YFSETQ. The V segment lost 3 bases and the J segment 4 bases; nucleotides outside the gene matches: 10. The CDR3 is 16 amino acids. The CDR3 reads CASSWGLAGGRETQYF. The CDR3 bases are TGCGCCAGCAGCTGGGGGTTGGCGGGGGGGCGAGAGACCCAGTACTTC.

CDR3 DNA: TGTGCCAGCAGTTCCCTGACAGGGAAGAACACCATATATTTT. Protein sequence: CASSSLTGKNTIYF. The chain is built from TRBV27 and TRBJ1-3; 7 bases map to TRBD1. The germline gives CDR1 MNHEY, CDR2 SMNVEV (reference sequence). This CDR3 is built from 14 residues. The J segment lost 7 bases and the V segment lost 4 bases, leaving 7 bases of the junction unmatched.

The CDR3 region has the DNA TGCGCCAGCAGCCCGGACGGACAGTTCGAAACTTCCTACGAGCAGTACTTC. Protein product: CASSPDGQFETSYEQYF. The chain carries TRBV5-1 and TRBJ2-7; D might be TRBD1 (6 bases). V lost 4 bases and J lost 1, with 21 bases in between. The CDR3 is 17 amino acids. Germline CDR1 is SGHRS and CDR2 is YFSETQ.

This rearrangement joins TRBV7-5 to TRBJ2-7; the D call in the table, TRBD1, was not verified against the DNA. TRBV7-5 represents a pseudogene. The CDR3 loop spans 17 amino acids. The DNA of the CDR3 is TGTGTCAGAAGCTTATTCGGGCGACAGCTTATACCCTACGAGCAGTACTTC. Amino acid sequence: CVRSLFGRQLIPYEQYF.

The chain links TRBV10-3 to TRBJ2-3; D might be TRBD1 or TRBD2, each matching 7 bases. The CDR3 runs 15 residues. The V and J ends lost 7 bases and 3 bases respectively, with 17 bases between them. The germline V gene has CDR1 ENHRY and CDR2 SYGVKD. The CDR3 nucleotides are TGTGCCATCACTGGGGGGCAGGGGGGGACAGATACGCAGTATTTT. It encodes CAITGGQGGTDTQYF.

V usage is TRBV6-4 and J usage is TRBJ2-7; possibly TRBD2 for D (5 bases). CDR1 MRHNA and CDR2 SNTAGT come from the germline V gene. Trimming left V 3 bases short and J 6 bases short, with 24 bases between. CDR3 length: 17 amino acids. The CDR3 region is CASSEPGKLNLLREQYF. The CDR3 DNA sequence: TGTGCCAGCAGTGAACCGGGAAAACTAAACCTGTTGCGCGAGCAGTACTTC.

The CDR3 spells CASAKMSRQGAPGNTIYF. The CDR3 DNA follows: TGTGCCAGCGCAAAAATGTCCCGACAGGGGGCACCTGGAAACACCATATATTTT. This chain connects TRBV18 to TRBJ1-3; 10 bases fit TRBD1. Germline V gene sequence: CDR1 KGHSH, CDR2 LQKENI. V shed 8 bases and J 2 bases; nucleotides not matched to a gene: 15. The CDR3 extends over 18 amino acids.

CDR3 sequence: CASSQEGTALDGYTF. CDR3 nucleotides: TGCGCCAGCAGCCAAGAAGGGACAGCACTTGATGGCTACACCTTC. The genes are TRBV4-3 and TRBJ1-2; 7 bases line up with TRBD1. V shed 0 bases and J 6 bases; nucleotides not matched to a gene: 7. The germline V gene has CDR1 LGHNA and CDR2 YSLEER. The CDR3 has 15 residues.